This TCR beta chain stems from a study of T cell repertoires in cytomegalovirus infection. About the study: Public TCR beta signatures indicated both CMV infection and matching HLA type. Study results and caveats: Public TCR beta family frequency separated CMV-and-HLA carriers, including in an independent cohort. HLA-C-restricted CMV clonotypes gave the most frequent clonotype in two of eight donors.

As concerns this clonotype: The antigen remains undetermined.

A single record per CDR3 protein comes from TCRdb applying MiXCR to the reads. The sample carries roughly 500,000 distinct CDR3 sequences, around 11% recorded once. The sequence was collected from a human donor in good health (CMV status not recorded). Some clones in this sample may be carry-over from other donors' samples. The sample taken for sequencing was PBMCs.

The CDR3 loop is CAWSVKGGQGWGRQFF. The CDR3 DNA is TGTGCCTGGAGTGTAAAGGGGGGACAGGGTTGGGGTCGTCAGTTCTTC. The J gene is TRBJ2-1, the V gene TRBV30, with 9 bases fitting TRBD1. CDR1 and CDR2 (germline): GTSNPN, SVGIG (reference sequence). J was trimmed by 13 bases and V by 0 bases; bases with no gene match: 16. CDR3 length: 16 residues.